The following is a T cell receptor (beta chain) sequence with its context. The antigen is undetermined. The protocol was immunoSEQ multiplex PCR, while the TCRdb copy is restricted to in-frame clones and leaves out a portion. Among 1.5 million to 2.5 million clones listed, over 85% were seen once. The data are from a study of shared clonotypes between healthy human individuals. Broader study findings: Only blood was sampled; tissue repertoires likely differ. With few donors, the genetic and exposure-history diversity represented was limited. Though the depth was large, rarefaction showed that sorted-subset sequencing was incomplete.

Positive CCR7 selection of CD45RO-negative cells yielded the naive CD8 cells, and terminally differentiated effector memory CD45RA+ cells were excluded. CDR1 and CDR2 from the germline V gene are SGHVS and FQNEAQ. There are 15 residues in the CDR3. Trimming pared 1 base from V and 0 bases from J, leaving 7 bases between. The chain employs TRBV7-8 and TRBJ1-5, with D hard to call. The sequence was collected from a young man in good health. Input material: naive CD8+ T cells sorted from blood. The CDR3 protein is CASSLGPNSNQPQHF. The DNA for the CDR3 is TGTGCCAGCAGCTTAGGCCCAAATAGCAATCAGCCCCAGCATTTT.